The 6 T cell receptor beta chains below all came from one sample that was sequenced in a study of neurological immune-mediated disorders. TCRdb processed the 5' RACE reads anew with MiXCR; each CDR3 protein has one entry. The data contain tens of thousands of distinct CDR3 sequences, roughly 25% of them singletons. The sample taken for sequencing was PBMCs. The receptors shown here come from a woman in her seventies in good health.

This clonotype was picked up many times. The V gene is TRBV5-1, the J gene TRBJ2-5, with TRBD2 as a possible D gene (5 bases). Trimming cost V 5 bases and J 5 bases, with 16 bases left between them. Germline values: CDR1 SGHRS, CDR2 YFSETQ. The CDR3 spans 14 residues. CDR3 region: CASRVSTGGETQYF. For the CDR3, the DNA is TGCGCCAGCAGAGTGTCTACCGGCGGGGAGACCCAGTACTTC.

This clonotype was counted between two and nine times. The chain carries TRBV7-2 and TRBJ2-5; 7 bases match TRBD1. CDR1 is SGHTA, CDR2 FQGNSA, per germline. The CDR3 totals 13 residues. With 5 bases clipped from V and 5 bases from J, the junction kept 5 bases outside the gene matches. DNA for the CDR3: TGTGCCAGCAGCCGGGACAGTGACGAGACCCAGTACTTC. Translating gives CASSRDSDETQYF.

This clonotype was seen repeatedly, ten times or more. This rearrangement joins TRBV4-2 to TRBJ2-7; a weak D match, TRBD1 (6 bases). Germline V CDR1 and CDR2: LGHNA, YNFKEQ. V was shortened by 4 bases and J by 4 bases, with 11 bases between the two germline ends. The CDR3 consists of 13 residues. CDR3 sequence reads: CASSRDGTYEQYF. The CDR3, as DNA: TGTGCCAGCAGCCGCGACGGGACATACGAGCAGTACTTC.

This clonotype has a count of ten or more. The V call is TRBV5-1, the J call TRBJ2-7; 13 bases are shared with TRBD2. CDR1 is SGHRS, CDR2 YFSETQ, per germline. The CDR3 loop spans 16 amino acids. J lost 3 bases, V lost 5 bases, and 8 bases had no gene match. The CDR3 here is CASRDGLAGDYYEQYF. In DNA, the CDR3 is TGCGCCAGCAGGGACGGACTAGCGGGAGATTACTACGAGCAGTACTTC.

This clonotype was counted ten times or more. The rearrangement links TRBV21-1 to TRBJ1-6. TRBV21-1 is listed as a pseudogene. The CDR3 runs to 14 residues. The CDR3 loop is CATSLGGLSSPLHF. The CDR3 coding sequence is TGTGCCACCAGCTTGGGGGGGCTCTCATCACCCCTCCACTTT.

This clonotype occurred many times. The chain carries TRBV27 and TRBJ1-1; D might be TRBD1 (6 bases). This CDR3 comprises 13 residues. Germline V CDR1 and CDR2: MNHEY, SMNVEV (reference sequence). Deletions cut 3 bases from V and 3 bases from J, with 8 bases between. The CDR3 DNA follows: TGTGCCAGCAGTTTGAACAGGGACACTGAAGCTTTCTTT. Translating it yields CASSLNRDTEAFF.